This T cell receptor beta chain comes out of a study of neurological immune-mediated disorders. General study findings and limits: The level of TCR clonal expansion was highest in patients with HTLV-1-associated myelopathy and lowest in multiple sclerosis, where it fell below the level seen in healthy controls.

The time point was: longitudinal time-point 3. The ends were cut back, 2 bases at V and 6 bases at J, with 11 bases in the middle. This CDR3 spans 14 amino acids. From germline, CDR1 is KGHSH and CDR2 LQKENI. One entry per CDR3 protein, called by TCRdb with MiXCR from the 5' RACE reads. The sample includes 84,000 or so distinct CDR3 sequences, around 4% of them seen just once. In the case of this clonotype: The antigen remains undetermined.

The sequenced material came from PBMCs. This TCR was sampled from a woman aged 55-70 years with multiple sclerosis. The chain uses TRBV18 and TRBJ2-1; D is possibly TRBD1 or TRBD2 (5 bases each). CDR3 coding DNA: TGTGCCAGCTCACCAGGGACGGCGAGCAATGAGCAGTTCTTC. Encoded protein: CASSPGTASNEQFF.